The sequence of this T cell receptor beta chain was determined in a study of blood T cell repertoires in COVID-19. Study background: Researchers got acute and convalescent COVID-19 samples from the United States, Italy and Spain. Sources were T cells, B-cell-depleted T cells, or PBMCs; the material itself was cDNA or gDNA.

In Cohort 3, a recovered donor had either two negative PCRs, clearance, or symptom resolution. Trimming took off 6 bases at V and 8 bases at J, with 11 bases between the two ends. The germline V gene has CDR1 KGHSH and CDR2 LQKENI. This CDR3 is built from 12 residues. Original analysis: Estimation of nucleated cell counts was performed using reference gene primer amplification. Here immunoSEQ multiplex PCR was the method, and the copy in TCRdb shows in-frame clones only, minus some. V, J and clone size derive from that table, while D and trimming were established from the DNA sequence. The repertoire consists of under 150,000 clones, with less than 90% occurring once and the leading ten covering 18%.

The TCR comes from a man aged 30-40 years who had recovered from COVID-19. The sequencing sample was made of PBMCs or T cells enriched from blood (not recorded which). This chain uses TRBV18 with TRBJ2-1; D is undetermined. The CDR3: CASSPPMYEQFF. CDR3 sequence (DNA): TGTGCCAGCTCTCCCCCCATGTATGAGCAGTTCTTC.